Listed below are T cell receptor beta chains from one sample, sequenced in a study of blood T cell repertoires in COVID-19. Some clones are missing from TCRdb's copy, which holds only in-frame ones; the method was immunoSEQ multiplex PCR. This sample has hundreds of thousands of clones; approximately 86% occur once, and the top ten carry 1% to 1.5%. Specimen: peripheral blood. These receptors were collected from an older man with acute or convalescent COVID-19. Each CDR3 is given with its conserved first and last residue. Fields, in order: J gene, V gene, CDR3 protein.

TRBJ2-2,TRBV5-1,CASSRLPLRGKNTGELFF
TRBJ1-3,TRBV5-4,CASSPQDSGNTIYF
TRBJ1-1,TRBV25-1,CASSLLGGNTEAFF
TRBJ2-2,TRBV18,CASSPGQGSTGELFF
TRBJ1-5,TRBV2,CASSDQTGGVQPQHF
TRBJ1-2,TRBV4-1,CASSQDSTGVGGYTF
TRBJ2-5,TRBV5-8,CASSLGNSGSGETQYF
TRBJ1-2,TRBV28,CASRSSGGRGYTF
TRBJ1-1,TRBV7-8,CASSQQGAGTEAFF
TRBJ2-2,TRBV5-4,CASSHRGRGVGTGELFF
TRBJ2-1,TRBV7-2,CASSQIYNEQFF
TRBJ1-4,TRBV28,CASRTGEKLFF
TRBJ2-2,TRBV18,CASSQTGDTGELFF
TRBJ2-5,TRBV24-1,CATSYRGGETQYF
TRBJ1-2,TRBV19,CASGTGGLSGYTF
TRBJ1-6,TRBV12-3/TRBV12-4,CASRGVSDLHF
TRBJ2-7,TRBV6-5,CASGVYEQYF
TRBJ1-1,TRBV6-6,CASIPLWTNNEAFF
TRBJ1-6,TRBV7-2,CATSGRESSPLHF
TRBJ2-7,TRBV29-1,CSVVDPDREGSYEQYF
TRBJ2-5,TRBV6-1,CASSELRGLGETQYF
TRBJ1-1,TRBV5-8,CASSHSFQGGTEAFF
TRBJ2-7,TRBV4-3,CASSHFTGTGSYEQYF
TRBJ2-5,TRBV5-4,CASSLGDSQETQYF
TRBJ1-1,TRBV28,CASSPGGGVNTEAFF
TRBJ2-5,TRBV7-2,CASSLARVGGETQYF
TRBJ1-1,TRBV15,CATSRTTGYTEAFF
TRBJ2-7,TRBV29-1,CSVAQSLSSYEQYF
TRBJ1-4,TRBV3-1/TRBV3-2,CASSQVGKLFF
TRBJ1-1,TRBV10-2,CASSDRAGRTEAFF
TRBJ2-2,TRBV25-1,CASSDGGRYGELFF
TRBJ2-2,TRBV6-5,CASTRQGGGAGELFF
TRBJ2-2,TRBV3-1/TRBV3-2,CASSQGLAGVTGELFF
TRBJ1-4,TRBV5-8,CASSLPLQDEKLFF
TRBJ2-5,TRBV9,CASSVGRTSGRGRSQETQYF
TRBJ2-3,TRBV11-3,CASSTDPDTQYF
TRBJ2-7,TRBV5-4,CASSPGQDISYEQYF
TRBJ2-5,TRBV20-1,CSAHVQETQYF